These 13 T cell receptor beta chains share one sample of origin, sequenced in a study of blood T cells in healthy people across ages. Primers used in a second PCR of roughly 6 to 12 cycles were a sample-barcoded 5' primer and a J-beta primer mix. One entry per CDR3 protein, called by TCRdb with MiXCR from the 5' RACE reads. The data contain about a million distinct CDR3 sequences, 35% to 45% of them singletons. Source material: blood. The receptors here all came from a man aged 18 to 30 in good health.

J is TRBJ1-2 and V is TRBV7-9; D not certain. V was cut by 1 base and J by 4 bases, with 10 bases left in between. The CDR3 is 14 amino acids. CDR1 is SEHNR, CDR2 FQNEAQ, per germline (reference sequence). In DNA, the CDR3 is TGTGCCAGCAGCTTAGTTGGGCAAACCTATGGCTACACCTTC. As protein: CASSLVGQTYGYTF.

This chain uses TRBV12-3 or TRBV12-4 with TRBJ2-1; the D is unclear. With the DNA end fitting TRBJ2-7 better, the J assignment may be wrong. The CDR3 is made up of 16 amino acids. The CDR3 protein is CASSANLDSGYNEQYF. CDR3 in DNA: TGTGCCAGCAGTGCCAACCTGGATTCGGGCTACAATGAGCAGTACTTC.

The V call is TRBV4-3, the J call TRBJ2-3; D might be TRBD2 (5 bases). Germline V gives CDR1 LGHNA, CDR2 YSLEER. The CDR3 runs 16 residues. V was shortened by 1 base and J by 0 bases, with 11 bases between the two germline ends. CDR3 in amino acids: CASSQAPAASTDTQYF. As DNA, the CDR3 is TGCGCCAGCAGCCAAGCTCCAGCGGCTAGCACAGATACGCAGTATTTT.

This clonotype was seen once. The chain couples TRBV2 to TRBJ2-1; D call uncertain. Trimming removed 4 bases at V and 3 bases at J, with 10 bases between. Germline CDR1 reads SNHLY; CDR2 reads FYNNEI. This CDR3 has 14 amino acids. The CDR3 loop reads CASSGEARYNEQFF. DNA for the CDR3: TGTGCCAGCAGTGGCGAGGCCCGCTACAATGAGCAGTTCTTC.

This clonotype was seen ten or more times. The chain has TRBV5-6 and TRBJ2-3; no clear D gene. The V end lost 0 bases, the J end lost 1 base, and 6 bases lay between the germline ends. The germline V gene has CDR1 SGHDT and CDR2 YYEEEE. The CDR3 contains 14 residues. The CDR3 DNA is TGTGCCAGCAGCTTGGGGGCAGGCACAGATACGCAGTATTTT. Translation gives CASSLGAGTDTQYF.

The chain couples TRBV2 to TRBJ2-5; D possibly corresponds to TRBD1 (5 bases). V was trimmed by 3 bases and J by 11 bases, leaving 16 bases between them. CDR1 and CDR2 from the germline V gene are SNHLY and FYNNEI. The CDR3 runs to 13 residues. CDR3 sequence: CASSEFSDNEQYF. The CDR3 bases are TGTGCCAGCAGTGAGTTCTCGGACAATGAGCAGTACTTC.

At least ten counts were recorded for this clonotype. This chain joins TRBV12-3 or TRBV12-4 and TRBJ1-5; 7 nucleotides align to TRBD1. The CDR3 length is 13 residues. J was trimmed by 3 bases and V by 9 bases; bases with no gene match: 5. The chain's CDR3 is CASSGTDNQPQHF. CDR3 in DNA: TGTGCCAGTAGTGGGACAGACAATCAGCCCCAGCATTTT.

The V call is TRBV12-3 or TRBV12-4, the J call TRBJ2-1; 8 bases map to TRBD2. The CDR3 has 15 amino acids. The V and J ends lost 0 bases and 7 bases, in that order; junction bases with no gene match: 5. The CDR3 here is CASSLAGTSRNEQFF. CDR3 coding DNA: TGTGCCAGCAGTTTAGCCGGGACTAGTCGGAATGAGCAGTTCTTC.

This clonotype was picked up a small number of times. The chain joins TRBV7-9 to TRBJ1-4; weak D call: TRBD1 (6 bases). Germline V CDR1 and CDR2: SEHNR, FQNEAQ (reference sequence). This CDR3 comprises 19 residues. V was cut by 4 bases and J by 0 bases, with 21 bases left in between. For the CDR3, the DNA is TGTGCCAGCAGCTCCAGGGGAGGTGGTCCGACGGCAACTAATGAAAAACTGTTTTTT. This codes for CASSSRGGGPTATNEKLFF.

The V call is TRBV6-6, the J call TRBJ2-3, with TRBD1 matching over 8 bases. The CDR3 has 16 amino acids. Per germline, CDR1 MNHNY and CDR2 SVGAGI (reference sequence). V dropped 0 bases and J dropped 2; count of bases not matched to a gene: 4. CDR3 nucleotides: TGTGCCAGCAGTTACTCGGACAGGGAAAACACAGATACGCAGTATTTT. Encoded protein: CASSYSDRENTDTQYF.

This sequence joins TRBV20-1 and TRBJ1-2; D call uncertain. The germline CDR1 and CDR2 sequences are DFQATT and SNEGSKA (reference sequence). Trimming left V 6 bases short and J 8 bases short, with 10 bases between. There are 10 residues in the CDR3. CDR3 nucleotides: TGCAGTGCCCCCCACGAGGGCTACACCTTC. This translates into CSAPHEGYTF.

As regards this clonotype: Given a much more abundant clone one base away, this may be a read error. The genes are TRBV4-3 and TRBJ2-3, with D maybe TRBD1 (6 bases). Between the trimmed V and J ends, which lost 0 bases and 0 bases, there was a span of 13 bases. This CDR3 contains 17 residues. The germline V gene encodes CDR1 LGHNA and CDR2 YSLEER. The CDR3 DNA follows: TGCGCCAGCAGCCAAGAACTTAGGGGGTCTAGCACAGATACGCAGTATTTT. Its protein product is CASSQELRGSSTDTQYF.

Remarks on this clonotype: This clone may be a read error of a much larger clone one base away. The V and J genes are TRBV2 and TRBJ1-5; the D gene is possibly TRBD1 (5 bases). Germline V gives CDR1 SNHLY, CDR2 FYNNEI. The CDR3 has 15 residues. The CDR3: CASSQDQGSNQPLHF. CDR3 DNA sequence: TGCGCCAGCAGCCAAGACCAGGGTAGCAATCAGCCCCTGCATTTT.